A single sample gave rise to the 2 T cell receptor beta chains below, sequenced in a study of cytomegalovirus exposure and HLA in healthy donors. The assay was immunoSEQ multiplex PCR, and TCRdb's table has in-frame clones only and misses some. The profile covers some 170,000 clones, with about 90% appearing a single time and 4.2% taken by the ten largest. The sample comprised PBMCs. Every receptor here comes from a man aged 18 to 29 in good health and CMV-seropositive.

The chain employs TRBV5-1 and TRBJ2-7, with D hard to call. The CDR3 runs 12 residues. V dropped 4 bases and J dropped 4 bases, with 9 bases sitting between them. Germline loops: CDR1 SGHRS, CDR2 YFSETQ. CDR3 DNA sequence: TGCGCCAGCAGCCTAAGTACGTACGAGCAGTACTTC. The encoded protein is CASSLSTYEQYF.

The chain has TRBV19 and TRBJ2-7; D is possibly TRBD2 (5 bases). Trimming cost V 3 bases and J 0 bases, with 12 bases left between them. The germline gives CDR1 LNHDA, CDR2 SQIVND (reference sequence). This CDR3 has 15 amino acids. CDR3 DNA sequence: TGTGCCAGTAGTATTGAGGGCGCGCGCTCCTACGAGCAGTACTTC. Translating gives CASSIEGARSYEQYF. The entire variable domain, with the rest obtained from reference TRBV19 and TRBJ2-7, is as follows: DGGITQSPKYLFRKEGQNVTLSCEQNLNHDAMYWYRQDPGQGLRLIYYSQIVNDFQKGDIAEGYSVSREKKESFPLTVTSAQKNPTAFYLCASSIEGARSYEQYFGPGTRLTVT.